These 22 T cell receptor beta chains were sequenced from one sample in a study of cytomegalovirus exposure and HLA in healthy donors. Primers: 60 Vbeta forward and 13 Jbeta reverse. Using immunoSEQ multiplex PCR, the repertoire was profiled, and TCRdb retains in-frame clones only, with some absent. This repertoire shows some 180,000 clones, 87% found once; its top ten account for approximately 1.1%. Input material: PBMCs. All receptors come from a boy between 2 and 10 years old in good health and CMV-seronegative.

The chain uses TRBV5-1 and TRBJ1-5, with 8 bases matching TRBD1. V trimming: 1 base; J trimming: 7 bases; junction bases outside the gene matches: 7. This CDR3 is 15 amino acids long. From germline, CDR1 is SGHRS and CDR2 YFSETQ. The CDR3 loop reads CASSLSGQASQPQHF. Here the CDR3 DNA reads TGCGCCAGCAGCTTGTCGGGACAGGCCTCCCAGCCCCAGCATTTT.

This clone was seen just once. This chain links TRBV19 with TRBJ1-5; D gene unclear. Germline V lookup: CDR1 LNHDA, CDR2 SQIVND (reference sequence). V dropped 3 bases and J dropped 5 bases, with 14 bases sitting between them. The CDR3 length is 15 residues. Here the CDR3 DNA reads TGTGCCAGTAGTATCTGGCGGCTCGGCGATCAGCCCCAGCATTTT. It codes for CASSIWRLGDQPQHF.

V and J are TRBV7-8 and TRBJ2-3; the match to TRBD2 covers 8 bases. Germline assignment: CDR1 SGHVS and CDR2 FQNEAQ. Germline trimming cut 1 base from V and 6 bases from J; bases unmatched to any gene: 9. There are 16 residues in the CDR3. CDR3 sequence reads: CASSLEGTSRADTQYF. The CDR3 nucleotides read TGTGCCAGCAGCTTAGAAGGGACTAGTCGAGCGGATACGCAGTATTTT.

The chain uses TRBV6-1 and TRBJ2-5; D ambiguous. V gave up 3 bases and J gave up 5 bases, with 13 bases separating them. Germline V gene lookup returns CDR1 MNHNS and CDR2 SASEGT. The length of the CDR3 is 14 residues. CDR3 sequence (DNA): TGTGCCAGCAGTGATATGTTCCAGTTGGAGACCCAGTACTTC. Translating gives CASSDMFQLETQYF.

The J gene is TRBJ1-1, the V gene TRBV7-9, with no clear D. V was cut by 2 bases and J by 3 bases, with 7 bases left in between. Germline V CDR1 and CDR2: SEHNR, FQNEAQ (reference sequence). The CDR3 has 13 amino acids. The CDR3 DNA sequence: TGTGCCAGCAGCTTAAGGCAGGACACTGAAGCTTTCTTT. Encoded protein: CASSLRQDTEAFF.

The V gene is TRBV19, the J gene TRBJ1-2, with 8 bases fitting TRBD1. This CDR3 has 15 amino acids. The junction had 6 bases not matched to a gene; V was cut back by 4 bases and J by 2 bases. The germline V gene encodes CDR1 LNHDA and CDR2 SQIVND (reference sequence). CDR3: CASSTDRGLNYGYTF. The CDR3 DNA follows: TGTGCCAGTAGTACCGACAGGGGTCTGAACTATGGCTACACCTTC.

This chain links TRBV19 with TRBJ1-2, with 7 positions matching TRBD1. V shed 6 bases and J 8 bases; nucleotides not matched to a gene: 9. The length of the CDR3 is 13 residues. CDR1 LNHDA and CDR2 SQIVND come from the germline V gene (reference sequence). CDR3 nucleotides: TGTGCCAGTAGGCCCGACAGGGCTCGAGGCTACACCTTC. It codes for CASRPDRARGYTF.

J is TRBJ2-2 and V is TRBV5-1; 8 positions match TRBD2. This CDR3 is 13 amino acids long. Germline V gene lookup returns CDR1 SGHRS and CDR2 YFSETQ. The V segment lost 4 bases and the J segment 6 bases; nucleotides outside the gene matches: 2. The DNA for the CDR3 is TGCGCCAGCAGCGCGGGGGGCGCCGGGGAGCTGTTTTTT. This codes for CASSAGGAGELFF.

V usage is TRBV19 and J usage is TRBJ2-3; weak D call: TRBD2 (5 bases). V was pared by 1 base and J by 2 bases, with 10 bases between. This CDR3 comprises 15 residues. Germline V gives CDR1 LNHDA, CDR2 SQIVND (reference sequence). The CDR3 coding sequence is TGTGCCAGTAGTATAGGCGGAGGATACACAGATACGCAGTATTTT. This sequence encodes CASSIGGGYTDTQYF. Using reference TRBV19 and TRBJ2-3 for the parts outside the CDR3, the full variable domain is DGGITQSPKYLFRKEGQNVTLSCEQNLNHDAMYWYRQDPGQGLRLIYYSQIVNDFQKGDIAEGYSVSREKKESFPLTVTSAQKNPTAFYLCASSIGGGYTDTQYFGPGTRLTVL.

The chain recombines TRBV30 with TRBJ1-5; 8 nucleotides line up with TRBD1. CDR1 is GTSNPN, CDR2 SVGIG, per germline (reference sequence). The CDR3 runs to 16 residues. The trim removed 4 bases at V and 2 bases at J, leaving 10 bases unmatched. The CDR3 coding sequence is TGTGCCTGGACCCAACGATCAGGGGGCGGCAATCAGCCCCAGCATTTT. Its protein product is CAWTQRSGGGNQPQHF.

The CDR3 sequence: CASSAVPGPQAGNTEAFF. DNA for the CDR3: TGTGCCAGCAGCGCCGTCCCCGGGCCGCAGGCGGGGAACACTGAAGCTTTCTTT. This chain connects TRBV5-4 to TRBJ1-1; D remains unclear. V gave up 4 bases and J gave up 1 base, with 23 bases separating them. This CDR3 region has 18 residues. CDR1 SGHNT and CDR2 YYREEE come from the germline V gene (reference sequence).

The chain joins TRBV5-4 to TRBJ2-1; the D is unclear. With 4 bases removed from V and 2 bases from J, the gap between germline ends came to 13 bases. Germline V CDR1 and CDR2: SGHNT, YYREEE (reference sequence). This CDR3 has 15 residues. The CDR3 sequence is CASSHPSLTYNEQFF. DNA for the CDR3: TGTGCCAGCAGCCACCCCAGTTTAACCTACAATGAGCAGTTCTTC.

This chain uses TRBV4-1 with TRBJ1-2; tentative D call: TRBD1 (6 bases). Germline-derived CDR1 and CDR2 are MGHRA and YSYEKL. V was cut by 3 bases and J by 2 bases, with 10 bases left in between. This CDR3 comprises 14 residues. The CDR3 DNA reads as TGCGCCAGCAGCCAGGGGGCAGCCAACTATGGCTACACCTTC. Protein: CASSQGAANYGYTF.

The rearrangement uses TRBV12-2 and TRBJ1-2; TRBD1 is taken as the D call from the table, unchecked against the DNA. TRBV12-2 is assigned pseudogene status. CDR3 length: 13 residues. The CDR3 loop is CASRGGQMYGYTF. CDR3 DNA sequence: TGTGCAAGTCGCGGGGGACAGATGTATGGCTACACCTTC.

This sequence joins TRBV5-4 and TRBJ2-1; 11 bases align to TRBD2. The trim removed 7 bases at V and 5 bases at J, leaving 2 bases unmatched. CDR1 is SGHNT, CDR2 YYREEE, per germline (reference sequence). The CDR3 covers 13 residues. DNA for the CDR3: TGTGCCAGCTGGGGACTAGCGGACAATGAGCAGTTCTTC. Its protein product is CASWGLADNEQFF.

This chain links TRBV7-9 with TRBJ1-3; D is unresolved. CDR1 and CDR2 (germline): SEHNR, FQNEAQ (reference sequence). Deletions cut 3 bases from V and 4 bases from J, with 10 bases between. The CDR3 spans 14 residues. CDR3 coding DNA: TGTGCCAGCAGCTTGGAGGTGGCCGGAAACACCATATATTTT. This encodes CASSLEVAGNTIYF.

This clone showed up just once. The rearrangement joins TRBV27 to TRBJ1-6; 8 positions agree with TRBD1. This CDR3 is built from 15 residues. Germline CDR1 MNHEY, CDR2 SMNVEV (reference sequence). The V gene end was trimmed by 7 bases and the J gene end by 5 bases; junction bases not matched to a gene: 7. The CDR3 here is CASKWTGRDNSPLHF. CDR3 bases: TGTGCCAGCAAGTGGACAGGGAGGGATAATTCACCCCTCCACTTT.

V and J are TRBV14 and TRBJ2-3; a possible D gene is TRBD2 (5 bases). The CDR3 contains 15 residues. The V and J ends lost 0 bases and 6 bases respectively, with 13 bases between them. Germline V CDR1 and CDR2: SGHDN, FVKESK. In DNA form, the CDR3 reads TGTGCCAGCAGCCAAGAGGATCTAGCATGGGATACGCAGTATTTT. Translation: CASSQEDLAWDTQYF.

The V call is TRBV5-6, the J call TRBJ2-7; a possible D gene is TRBD2 (6 bases). Germline loops: CDR1 SGHDT, CDR2 YYEEEE. V lost 0 bases and J lost 0, with 10 bases in between. CDR3 length: 15 residues. CDR3 DNA: TGTGCCAGCAGCTTGGGGAGGGGCGACTCCTACGAGCAGTACTTC. As protein: CASSLGRGDSYEQYF.

This chain uses TRBV28 with TRBJ2-5; TRBD2 matches 7 bases. The J call could be wrong; TRBJ2-7 is a better fit for the DNA end. The CDR3 has 14 amino acids. The germline CDR1 and CDR2 sequences are MDHEN and SYDVKM. CDR3 amino acids: CASSLLTSLGEQYF. CDR3 DNA: TGTGCCAGCAGTCTATTGACTAGCCTAGGCGAGCAGTACTTC.

The genes are TRBV7-2 and TRBJ2-7, with 7 nucleotides matching TRBD1. Germline V gives CDR1 SGHTA, CDR2 FQGNSA. J was trimmed by 6 bases and V by 5 bases; bases with no gene match: 13. The CDR3 spans 15 residues. The CDR3 reads CASSAPGGLFSEQYF. CDR3 nucleotide sequence: TGTGCCAGCAGCGCTCCAGGGGGATTGTTTAGCGAGCAGTACTTC.

J is TRBJ2-3 and V is TRBV9; TRBD1 matches 7 bases. CDR3 length: 15 residues. Germline V gene sequence: CDR1 SGDLS, CDR2 YYNGEE. Trimming removed 2 bases from V and 0 bases from J; junction bases left unmatched: 3. In nucleotides, the CDR3 is TGTGCCAGCAGCGTTCCGGGACAGAGCACAGATACGCAGTATTTT. It specifies CASSVPGQSTDTQYF.